One sample yielded the 20 T cell receptor beta chains listed below, sequenced in a study of T cells in Graves' hyperthyroidism and ophthalmopathy. TCR beta CDR3 regions were amplified from RNA. The TCR CDR3 was amplified in a first-round RT-PCR using the HTBI primer set. Using its own MiXCR run on the multiplex PCR reads, TCRdb lists one record per CDR3 protein. The sample lists approximately 640,000 distinct CDR3 sequences, roughly 45% occurring once. Sequencing used peripheral blood or thyroid tissue (not recorded which). The receptors shown here come from an adult man with Graves' disease, either hyperthyroidism or ophthalmopathy (not recorded which).

This clonotype was seen a few times. This chain joins TRBV12-3 or TRBV12-4 and TRBJ1-1; TRBD1 matches at 8 bases. J lost 8 bases, V lost 5 bases, and 7 bases had no gene match. The CDR3 consists of 13 residues. CDR3 residues: CASSPDRAREAFF. The CDR3 DNA follows: TGTGCCAGCAGTCCGGACAGGGCCCGCGAAGCTTTCTTT.

The chain joins TRBV10-3 to TRBJ1-5, with TRBD1 matching 9 bases. CDR1 is ENHRY and CDR2 is SYGVKD in the germline V gene. CDR3 length: 13 residues. Trimming took 8 bases from V and 11 from J; bases not matched to a gene: 10. CDR3 nucleotide sequence: TGTGCCATCGGACAGGGGCAACAAGAGACCCAGCATTTT. Translating it yields CAIGQGQQETQHF.

This clonotype showed up many times. V and J are TRBV2 and TRBJ1-2, with D perhaps matching TRBD1 (5 bases). There are 12 residues in the CDR3. V lost 9 bases, J lost 8 bases, and 16 bases lay in between. CDR1 is SNHLY and CDR2 is FYNNEI in the germline V gene. The CDR3 loop is CARSRDGGGYTF. CDR3 nucleotides: TGTGCCAGATCGCGGGACGGCGGGGGCTACACCTTC.

This chain links TRBV10-2 with TRBJ2-2, with 7 bases fitting TRBD1. This CDR3 region has 15 residues. From germline, CDR1 is WSHSY and CDR2 SAAADI. V lost 5 bases and J lost 3; bases outside the gene matches: 6. CDR3 sequence (DNA): TGCGCCAGCAGTACAACAGGGGTCGACACCGGGGAGCTGTTTTTT. Encoded protein: CASSTTGVDTGELFF.

The chain is built from TRBV6-5 and TRBJ2-2; D gene uncertain. Germline assignment: CDR1 MNHEY and CDR2 SVGAGI. This CDR3 is 15 amino acids long. The V gene lost 5 bases and the J gene lost 4 bases, with 14 bases spanning the gap. CDR3 in amino acids: CASSTDTRITGELFF. CDR3 bases: TGTGCCAGCAGTACCGACACCCGGATCACCGGGGAGCTGTTTTTT.

The chain employs TRBV29-1 and TRBJ1-1; D may be TRBD1 (6 bases). The ends were cut back, 5 bases at V and 0 bases at J, with 13 bases in the middle. Germline CDR1 and CDR2: SQVTM and ANQGSEA. The CDR3 spans 14 residues. CDR3 sequence: CSVRTVLMNTEAFF. In DNA form, the CDR3 reads TGCAGCGTTAGGACAGTACTTATGAACACTGAAGCTTTCTTT.

Ten or more counts support this clonotype. The rearrangement joins TRBV5-5 to TRBJ1-5; no clear D gene. There are 15 residues in the CDR3. Trimming removed 0 bases from V and 1 base from J, with 8 bases in between. The germline gives CDR1 SGHKS, CDR2 YYEKEE (reference sequence). This CDR3 reads CASSLGTSSNQPQHF. CDR3 nucleotides: TGTGCCAGCAGCTTGGGCACAAGCAGCAATCAGCCCCAGCATTTT. The full variable domain, in which reference TRBV5-5 and TRBJ1-5 provide the parts outside the CDR3, is DAGVTQSPTHLIKTRGQQVTLRCSPISGHKSVSWYQQVLGQGPQFIFQYYEKEERGRGNFPDRFSARQFPNYSSELNVNALLLGDSALYLCASSLGTSSNQPQHFGDGTRLSIL.

About this clonotype itself: A read error may produce the germline difference seen at one junction end. The V call is TRBV11-3, the J call TRBJ1-1; 7 nucleotides match TRBD1. Per germline, CDR1 SGHNT and CDR2 YENEEA. This CDR3 spans 14 amino acids. In DNA form, the CDR3 reads TGTGCCAGCAGCTTAAGGGGACAGCCGTCTGAAGCTTCCTTT. Translated, it gives CASSLRGQPSEASF.

The chain joins TRBV29-1 to TRBJ2-5; 7 nucleotides agree with TRBD1. The germline gives CDR1 SQVTM, CDR2 ANQGSEA. The CDR3 sequence is 12 residues long. With V trimmed by 4 bases and J by 3 bases, 2 bases remained unmatched. CDR3 region: CSVVQGEETQYF. In nucleotides, the CDR3 is TGCAGCGTTGTTCAGGGGGAAGAGACCCAGTACTTC.

This clonotype was counted at least ten times. The rearrangement links TRBV7-9 to TRBJ2-7, with D unclear. Per germline, CDR1 SEHNR and CDR2 FQNEAQ (reference sequence). V lost 2 bases to trimming and J lost 3 bases, with 8 bases between them. The CDR3 consists of 13 residues. The CDR3 region is CASSLSHDYEQYF. The CDR3 DNA follows: TGTGCCAGCAGCTTATCTCATGACTACGAGCAGTACTTC.

A remark on this clonotype: The junction shows a germline mismatch at one end, possibly a read error. The V and J genes are TRBV12-3 or TRBV12-4 and TRBJ2-2, with D perhaps given as TRBD1 or TRBD2 (5 bases each). The CDR3 is 11 amino acids. The CDR3 is CASSLAGELLF. The CDR3 nucleotides read TGTGCCAGCAGTTTAGCGGGGGAGCTGCTTTTT.

This clonotype was seen more than once but under ten times. V and J are TRBV19 and TRBJ1-4; D perhaps matches TRBD1 (5 bases). The CDR3 has 17 residues. V was shortened by 3 bases and J by 7 bases, with 21 bases between the two germline ends. Germline-derived CDR1 and CDR2 are LNHDA and SQIVND (reference sequence). CDR3 sequence (DNA): TGTGCCAGTAGTATGGGGCGCCTGGGCAGGGAGGCTGAAAAACTGTTTTTT. Translation: CASSMGRLGREAEKLFF.

The chain links TRBV15 to TRBJ2-5, with 9 bases that match TRBD1. This CDR3 has 15 amino acids. Germline V gene data show CDR1 as LNHNV and CDR2 as YYDKDF (reference sequence). V shed 3 bases and J 2 bases; nucleotides not matched to a gene: 4. CDR3 sequence: CATSRAGTGQETQYF. The CDR3 coding sequence is TGTGCCACCAGCAGGGCCGGGACAGGGCAAGAGACCCAGTACTTC.

This clonotype was seen a few times. The rearrangement uses TRBV20-1 and TRBJ1-1; TRBD1 agrees at 9 bases. This CDR3 has 14 residues. Trimming removed 3 bases from V and 3 bases from J; junction bases left unmatched: 5. Germline assignment: CDR1 DFQATT and CDR2 SNEGSKA (reference sequence). The CDR3 sequence: CSASVQGADTEAFF. DNA for the CDR3: TGCAGTGCTAGCGTACAGGGGGCGGACACTGAAGCTTTCTTT.

This clonotype has a handful of counts. This rearrangement joins TRBV20-1 to TRBJ2-7; TRBD1 is a possible D gene (5 bases). V lost 1 base, J lost 2 bases, and 12 bases lay in between. CDR3 length: 14 residues. The V gene's germline CDR1 is DFQATT and CDR2 SNEGSKA (reference sequence). CDR3 DNA: TGCAGTGCTAGAGGTGCGAGCAGGGCCTACGAGCAGTACTTC. As protein: CSARGASRAYEQYF.

In nucleotides, the CDR3 is TGTGCCAGCAGCTTGGTAGCCCAGGGAGGAAACTATGGCTACACCTTC. Residues: CASSLVAQGGNYGYTF. The rearrangement joins TRBV7-8 to TRBJ1-2, with D maybe TRBD1 (5 bases). Deletions cut 3 bases from V and 2 bases from J, with 16 bases between. Germline values: CDR1 SGHVS, CDR2 FQNEAQ. CDR3 size: 16 residues.

There are a few counts of this clonotype. V and J are TRBV7-2 and TRBJ2-2; 11 bases are shared with TRBD1. V gave up 7 bases and J gave up 6 bases; unmatched junction bases: 13. The CDR3 consists of 17 residues. Germline V gives CDR1 SGHTA, CDR2 FQGNSA. The CDR3 loop is CASKDRGRGGWAGELFF. The CDR3, as DNA: TGTGCCAGCAAGGACAGGGGGCGAGGTGGCTGGGCCGGGGAGCTGTTTTTT.

The chain employs TRBV7-8 and TRBJ2-5, with TRBD2 matching 10 bases. The length of the CDR3 is 16 residues. V lost 2 bases, J lost 5 bases, and 8 bases stayed unmatched. Per the germline V gene, CDR1 is SGHVS and CDR2 is FQNEAQ. CDR3 sequence reads: CASSLRLAGGSETQYF. CDR3 nucleotide sequence: TGTGCCAGCAGCTTACGTTTAGCGGGAGGATCCGAGACCCAGTACTTC.

This clonotype was detected only a few times. As DNA, the CDR3 is TGTGCCAGTAGTATTAGAGGCAGAGAGAACACTGAAGCTTTCTTT. Translation gives CASSIRGRENTEAFF. V and J are TRBV19 and TRBJ1-1; D gene unclear. The CDR3 has 15 amino acids. CDR1 is LNHDA and CDR2 is SQIVND in the germline V gene (reference sequence). The V end lost 3 bases, the J end lost 1 base, and 12 bases lay between the germline ends.

The CDR3 loop is CAISLEETQYF. For the CDR3, the DNA is TGTGCCATCAGTTTGGAAGAGACCCAGTACTTC. This chain connects TRBV10-3 to TRBJ2-5; D not certain. With 5 bases removed from V and 3 bases from J, the gap between germline ends came to 4 bases. CDR1 and CDR2 from the germline V gene are ENHRY and SYGVKD. The CDR3 runs to 11 residues.